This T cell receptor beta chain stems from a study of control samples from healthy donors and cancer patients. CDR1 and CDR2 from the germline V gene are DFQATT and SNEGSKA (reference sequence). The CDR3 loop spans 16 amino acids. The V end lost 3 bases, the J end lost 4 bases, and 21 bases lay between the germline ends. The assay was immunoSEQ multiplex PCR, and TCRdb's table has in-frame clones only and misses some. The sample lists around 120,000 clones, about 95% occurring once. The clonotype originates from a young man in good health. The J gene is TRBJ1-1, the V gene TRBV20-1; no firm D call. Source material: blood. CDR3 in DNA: TGCAGTGCTAGTCCTAGGGTCCGTGACGCCGGCACTGAAGCTTTCTTT. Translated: CSASPRVRDAGTEAFF.